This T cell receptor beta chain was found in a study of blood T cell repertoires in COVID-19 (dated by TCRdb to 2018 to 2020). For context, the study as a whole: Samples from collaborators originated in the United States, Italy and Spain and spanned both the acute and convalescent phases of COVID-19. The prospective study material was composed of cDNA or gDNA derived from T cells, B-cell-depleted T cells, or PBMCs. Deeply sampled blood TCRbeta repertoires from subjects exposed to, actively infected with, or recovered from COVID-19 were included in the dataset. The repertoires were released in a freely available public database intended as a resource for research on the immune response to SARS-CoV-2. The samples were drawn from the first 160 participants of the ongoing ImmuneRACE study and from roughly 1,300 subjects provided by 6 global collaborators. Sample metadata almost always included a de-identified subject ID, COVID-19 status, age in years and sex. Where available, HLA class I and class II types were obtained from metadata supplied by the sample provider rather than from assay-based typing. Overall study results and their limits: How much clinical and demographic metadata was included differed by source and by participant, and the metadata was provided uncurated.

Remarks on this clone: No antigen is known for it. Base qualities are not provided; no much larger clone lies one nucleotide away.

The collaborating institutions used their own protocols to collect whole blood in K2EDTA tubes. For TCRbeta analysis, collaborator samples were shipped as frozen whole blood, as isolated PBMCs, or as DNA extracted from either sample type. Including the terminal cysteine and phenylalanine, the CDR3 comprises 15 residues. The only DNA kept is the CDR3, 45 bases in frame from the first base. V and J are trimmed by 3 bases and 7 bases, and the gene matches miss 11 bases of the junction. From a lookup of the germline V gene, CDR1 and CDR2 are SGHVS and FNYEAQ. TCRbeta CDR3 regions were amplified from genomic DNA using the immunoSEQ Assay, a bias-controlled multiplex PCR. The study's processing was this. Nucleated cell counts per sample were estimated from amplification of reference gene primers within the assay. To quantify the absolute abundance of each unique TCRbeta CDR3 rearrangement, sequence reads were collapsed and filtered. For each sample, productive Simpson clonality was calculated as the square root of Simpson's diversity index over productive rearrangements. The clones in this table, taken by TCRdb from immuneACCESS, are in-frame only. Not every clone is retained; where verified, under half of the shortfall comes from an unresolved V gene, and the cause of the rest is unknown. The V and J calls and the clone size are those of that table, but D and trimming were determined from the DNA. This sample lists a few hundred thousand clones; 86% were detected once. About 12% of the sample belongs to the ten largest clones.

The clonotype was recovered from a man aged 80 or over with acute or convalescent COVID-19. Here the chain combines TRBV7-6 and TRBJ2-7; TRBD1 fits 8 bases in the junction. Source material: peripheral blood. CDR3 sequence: CASSFSGGLREEQYF. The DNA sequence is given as TGTGCCAGCAGCTTCTCAGGGGGCCTCCGGGAAGAGCAGTACTTC.